This TCR beta chain was captured by sequencing in a study of blood T cell repertoires in COVID-19. Overall study: T cells, B-cell-depleted T cells, or PBMCs supplied cDNA or gDNA.

Original data processing: Using reference gene primer amplification, nucleated cell counts were estimated. Here immunoSEQ multiplex PCR was the method, and the copy in TCRdb shows in-frame clones only, minus some. That table furnishes V, J and clone size, whereas the DNA furnished D and trimming. Of about 140,000 clones listed, roughly 83% are singletons. Cohorts were assigned according to the clinical history that participants reported. In germline, CDR1 is MNHEY, CDR2 SVGAGI. The CDR3 has 14 amino acids. The ends lost 7 bases at V and 2 bases at J; junction bases unmatched: 6. This TCR came from a man aged 35 to 55 with acute COVID-19. Material for sequencing was PBMCs or T cells enriched from blood (not recorded which). The V call is TRBV6-5, the J call TRBJ2-7; 9 bases are shared with TRBD2. The CDR3 region is CASTQAGGTYEQYF. The CDR3, as DNA: TGTGCCAGCACCCAAGCGGGGGGCACCTACGAGCAGTACTTC.